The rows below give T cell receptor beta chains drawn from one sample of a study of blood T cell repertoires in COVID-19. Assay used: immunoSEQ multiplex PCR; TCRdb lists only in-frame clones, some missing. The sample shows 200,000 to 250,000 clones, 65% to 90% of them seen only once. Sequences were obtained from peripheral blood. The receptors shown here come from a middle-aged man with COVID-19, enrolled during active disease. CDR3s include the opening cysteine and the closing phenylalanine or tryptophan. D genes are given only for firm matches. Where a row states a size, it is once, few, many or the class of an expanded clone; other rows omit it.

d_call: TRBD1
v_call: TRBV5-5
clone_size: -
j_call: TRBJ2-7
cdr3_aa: CASSWDSPYEQYF
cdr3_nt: TGTGCCAGCAGCTGGGACAGCCCCTACGAGCAGTACTTC

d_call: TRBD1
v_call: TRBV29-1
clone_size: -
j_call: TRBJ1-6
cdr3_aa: CSVGDSWGSPLHF
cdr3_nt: TGCAGCGTTGGGGACAGCTGGGGTTCACCCCTCCACTTT

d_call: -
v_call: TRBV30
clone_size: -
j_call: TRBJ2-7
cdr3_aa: CAWNSGAGDEQYF
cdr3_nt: TGTGCCTGGAATTCAGGGGCAGGGGACGAGCAGTACTTC

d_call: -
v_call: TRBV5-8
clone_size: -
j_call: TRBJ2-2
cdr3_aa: CASSWRDRSTGELFF
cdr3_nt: TGTGCCAGCAGCTGGAGGGACAGATCCACCGGGGAGCTGTTTTTT

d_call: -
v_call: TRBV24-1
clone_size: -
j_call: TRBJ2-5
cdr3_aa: CATSGIEETQYF
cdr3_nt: TGTGCCACCAGTGGTATAGAGGAGACCCAGTACTTC

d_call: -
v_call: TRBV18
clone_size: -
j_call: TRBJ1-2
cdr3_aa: CASSPLRGSYGYTF
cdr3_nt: TGTGCCAGCTCACCACTGCGGGGATCCTATGGCTACACCTTC

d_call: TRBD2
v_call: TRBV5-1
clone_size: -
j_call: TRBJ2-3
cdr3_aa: CASSRGTSGNTDTQYF
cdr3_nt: TGCGCCAGCAGCAGAGGGACTAGCGGGAACACAGATACGCAGTATTTT

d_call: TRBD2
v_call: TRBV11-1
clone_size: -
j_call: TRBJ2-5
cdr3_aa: CASSIRLAGADKYF
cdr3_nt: TGTGCCAGCAGCATCAGACTAGCGGGGGCCGATAAGTACTTC

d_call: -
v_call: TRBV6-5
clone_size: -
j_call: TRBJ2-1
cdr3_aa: CASSYSQGRYNEQFF
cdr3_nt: TGTGCCAGCAGTTACTCTCAGGGGCGGTACAATGAGCAGTTCTTC

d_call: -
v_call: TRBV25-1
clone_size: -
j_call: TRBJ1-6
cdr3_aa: CASSLGGFNSPLHF
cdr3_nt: TGTGCCAGCAGTTTGGGAGGGTTCAATTCACCCCTCCACTTT

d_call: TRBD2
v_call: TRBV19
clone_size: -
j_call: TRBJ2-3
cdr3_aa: CASSIASGGADTQYF
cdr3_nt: TGTGCCAGTAGTATTGCTAGCGGGGGGGCGGATACGCAGTATTTT

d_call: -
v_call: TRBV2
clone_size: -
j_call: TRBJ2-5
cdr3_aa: CASSTRLAETQYF
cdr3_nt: TGTGCCAGCAGTACAAGGCTAGCGGAGACCCAGTACTTC

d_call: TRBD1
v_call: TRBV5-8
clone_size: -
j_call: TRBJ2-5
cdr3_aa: CASSLGQGIGQETQYF
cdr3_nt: TGTGCCAGCAGCTTGGGACAGGGAATCGGGCAAGAGACCCAGTACTTC

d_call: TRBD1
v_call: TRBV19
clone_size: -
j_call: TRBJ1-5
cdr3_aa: CASSIVFFGDRGNQPQHF
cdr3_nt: TGTGCCAGTAGTATAGTTTTTTTTGGAGACAGGGGCAATCAGCCCCAGCATTTT

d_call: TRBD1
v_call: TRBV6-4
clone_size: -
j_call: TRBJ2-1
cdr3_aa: CASSAETGYEQFF
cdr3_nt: TGTGCCAGCAGTGCCGAGACAGGGTATGAGCAGTTCTTC

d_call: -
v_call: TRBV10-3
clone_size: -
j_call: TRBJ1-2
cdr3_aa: CAISTGLYGYTF
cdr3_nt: TGTGCCATCAGCACAGGGTTATATGGCTACACCTTC

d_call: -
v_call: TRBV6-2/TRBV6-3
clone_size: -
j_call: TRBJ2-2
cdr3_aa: CASSYSGPTGELFF
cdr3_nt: TGTGCCAGCAGTTACTCGGGCCCCACCGGGGAGCTGTTTTTT

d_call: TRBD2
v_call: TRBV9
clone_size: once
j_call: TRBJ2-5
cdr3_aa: CASSAEPGGGETQYF
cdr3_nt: TGTGCCAGCAGCGCCGAACCCGGGGGAGGGGAGACCCAGTACTTC

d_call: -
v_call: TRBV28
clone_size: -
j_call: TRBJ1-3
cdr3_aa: CASSFGFSSGNTIYF
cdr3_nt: TGTGCCAGCAGTTTCGGGTTTAGCTCTGGAAACACCATATATTTT

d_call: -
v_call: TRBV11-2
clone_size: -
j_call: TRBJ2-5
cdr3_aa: CANEINVLKGGEETQYF
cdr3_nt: TGTGCCAACGAAATTAACGTACTTAAAGGGGGAGAAGAGACCCAGTACTTC

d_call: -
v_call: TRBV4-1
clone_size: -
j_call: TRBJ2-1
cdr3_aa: CASSQDYAVGEQFF
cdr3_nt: TGCGCCAGCAGCCAAGATTACGCCGTCGGTGAGCAGTTCTTC

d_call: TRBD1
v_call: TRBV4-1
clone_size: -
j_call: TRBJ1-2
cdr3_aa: CASSLLLDRSYGYTF
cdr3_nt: TGCGCCAGCAGCCTCTTATTGGACAGGAGCTATGGCTACACCTTC